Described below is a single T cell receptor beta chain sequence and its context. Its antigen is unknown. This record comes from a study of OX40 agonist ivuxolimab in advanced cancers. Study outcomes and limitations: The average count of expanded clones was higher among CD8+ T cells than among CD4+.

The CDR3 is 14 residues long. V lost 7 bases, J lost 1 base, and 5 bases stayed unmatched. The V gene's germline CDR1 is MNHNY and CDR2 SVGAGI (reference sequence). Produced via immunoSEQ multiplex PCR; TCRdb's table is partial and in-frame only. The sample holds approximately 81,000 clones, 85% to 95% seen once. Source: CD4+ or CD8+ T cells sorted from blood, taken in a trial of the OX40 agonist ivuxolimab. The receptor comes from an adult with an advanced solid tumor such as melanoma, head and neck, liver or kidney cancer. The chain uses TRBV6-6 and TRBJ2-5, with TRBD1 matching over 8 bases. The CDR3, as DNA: TGTGCCAGCAACCTACAGGGGGGCCAAGAGACCCAGTACTTC. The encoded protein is CASNLQGGQETQYF.